This T cell receptor (beta chain) comes out of a study of blood T cell repertoires in COVID-19. Study details: Samples taken during acute and convalescent COVID-19 were collected in the United States, Italy and Spain. T cells, B-cell-depleted T cells, or PBMCs provided the cDNA or gDNA that served as material.

Source study methods: Estimates of nucleated cell counts were drawn from the amplification of reference gene primers. The repertoire was sequenced with immunoSEQ multiplex PCR; TCRdb's copy has only in-frame clones and lacks some. D and trimming come from the DNA, and the V and J calls and clone size come from that table. The data show 270,000 or so clones, roughly 90% seen once. Trimming left V 5 bases short and J 0 bases short, with 10 bases between. This CDR3 region has 14 residues. The germline V gene has CDR1 LNHDA and CDR2 SQIVND (reference sequence). Enrollment of patients from Seattle took place during active infection, with longitudinal follow-up.

Material: peripheral blood. The chain employs TRBV19 and TRBJ1-1; maybe TRBD1 (6 bases). The TCR comes from a woman under 40 with COVID-19, enrolled during active disease. The CDR3 bases are TGTGCCAGTAGTTCCGGGGGGCTGAACACTGAAGCTTTCTTT. It is translated as CASSSGGLNTEAFF. Full variable domain (outside the CDR3, taken from reference TRBV19 and TRBJ1-1): DGGITQSPKYLFRKEGQNVTLSCEQNLNHDAMYWYRQDPGQGLRLIYYSQIVNDFQKGDIAEGYSVSREKKESFPLTVTSAQKNPTAFYLCASSSGGLNTEAFFGQGTRLTVV.